The present TCR beta chain was sequenced within a study of tumor-infiltrating lymphocytes in primary liver carcinoma. Study-wide background: Staging of the tumors gave T1-T3 N0M0, with widths of about 4.2 to 10 cm. Sample yields of productive TCRbeta reads, ranging from roughly 3.5 to 8 million, were similar across tissue types.

Extraction of RNA together with DNA used about 20-34 mg of unsorted bulk tissue. Patients' primary liver carcinoma was surgically resected. Overall study findings and caveats: The difference in top-250-clone fraction between tumors and blood was significant, favoring tumors (p = 0.039).

For this clonotype: Antigen specificity is unknown.

A primer in the constant region served to generate TCR beta cDNA from approximately 460 ng of total RNA. Slightly modified ARM-PCR with three nested multiplex PCR rounds yielded TCR beta libraries. TCRdb itself ran the multiplex PCR reads through MiXCR, one entry per CDR3 protein. The sample lists about 190,000 distinct CDR3 sequences; around 85% were seen once. This receptor was taken from a middle-aged man with primary liver carcinoma and hepatitis B virus infection. The sequencing input was tumor tissue from primary liver carcinoma.

CDR3 DNA sequence: TGTGCCAGCACCCCGGTCCACATGAGCAATAATCCCCAGCATTTT. This codes for CASTPVHMSNNPQHF. V gene TRBV6-2 or TRBV6-3 combines with J gene TRBJ1-5; D ambiguous. The V gene's germline CDR1 is MNHEY and CDR2 SVGEGT. V was shortened by 7 bases and J by 10 bases, with 23 bases between the two germline ends. There are 15 residues in the CDR3.